This entry lists 29 T cell receptor beta chains sequenced from one sample in a study of shared clonotypes between healthy human individuals. The repertoire was sequenced with immunoSEQ multiplex PCR; TCRdb's copy has only in-frame clones and lacks some. This sample carries about 2.4 million clones, under 95% of them seen once, and the ten largest clones take approximately 0.35%. Sequencing was carried out using naive CD4+ T cells from PBMCs. Subset here: CD45RA+ positively selected. The receptors here all came from a man between 18 and 35 years old in good health. Some clones in this sample may be carry-over from other donors' samples.

The chain uses TRBV2 and TRBJ2-7, with a tentative D call TRBD1 (7 bases). CDR3 length: 15 amino acids. In germline, CDR1 is SNHLY, CDR2 FYNNEI. Between the trimmed V and J ends, which lost 3 bases and 1 base, there was a span of 13 bases. CDR3 bases: TGTGCCAGCAGTGACGCAGGGGGGCTTTCCTACGAGCAGTACTTC. Its protein is CASSDAGGLSYEQYF.

The chain combines TRBV6-6 with TRBJ2-1, with 8 positions matching TRBD2. CDR3 length: 16 residues. V was pared by 6 bases and J by 0 bases, with 7 bases of the junction left unmatched. CDR1 and CDR2 from the germline V gene are MNHNY and SVGAGI (reference sequence). This CDR3 is CASSDHSGSSYNEQFF. DNA for the CDR3: TGTGCCAGCAGCGATCACAGCGGGAGCTCCTACAATGAGCAGTTCTTC.

The chain is built from TRBV4-3 and TRBJ1-1; a weak D match, TRBD1 (6 bases). The V and J ends lost 0 bases and 5 bases respectively, with 19 bases between them. The germline gives CDR1 LGHNA, CDR2 YSLEER. CDR3 length equals 17 residues. CDR3: CASSQDRGRGWSTEAFF. The DNA of the CDR3 is TGCGCCAGCAGCCAAGACAGGGGCAGGGGCTGGAGTACTGAAGCTTTCTTT.

J is TRBJ2-2 and V is TRBV9, with 9 bases aligning to TRBD1. V was pared by 0 bases and J by 1 base, with 7 bases of the junction left unmatched. The CDR3 spans 18 residues. Germline lookup yields CDR1 SGDLS and CDR2 YYNGEE. Here the CDR3 reads CASSVALPGQGNTGELFF. The CDR3 nucleotides read TGTGCCAGCAGCGTAGCGCTCCCGGGACAGGGGAACACCGGGGAGCTGTTTTTT.

On this clone: This sample also contains other DNA sequences that code for the same CDR3. The chain has TRBV20-1 and TRBJ1-2; no definite D call. Per germline, CDR1 DFQATT and CDR2 SNEGSKA (reference sequence). Trimming pared 1 base from V and 8 bases from J, leaving 8 bases between. The CDR3 consists of 11 residues. Here the CDR3 DNA reads TGCAGTGCTAGAGGAGGTTACGGCTACACCTTC. It codes for CSARGGYGYTF.

The V call is TRBV7-9, the J call TRBJ2-3; TRBD2 matches 10 bases. The germline CDR1 and CDR2 sequences are SEHNR and FQNEAQ (reference sequence). CDR3 length: 17 residues. Germline trimming cut 6 bases from V and 0 bases from J; bases unmatched to any gene: 9. The CDR3: CASRPRTSGDSTDTQYF. The CDR3, as DNA: TGTGCCAGCAGGCCACGCACTAGCGGGGATAGCACAGATACGCAGTATTTT.

Here the CDR3 DNA reads TGTGCCAGCAGGACGCCAGGGGTGAACTATGGCTACACCTTC. It encodes CASRTPGVNYGYTF. This rearrangement joins TRBV6-5 to TRBJ1-2; weak D call: TRBD1 (6 bases). V was cut by 6 bases and J by 2 bases, with 13 bases left in between. CDR3 size: 14 residues. Germline V CDR1 and CDR2: MNHEY, SVGAGI.

This clone was found once. This may arise from a read error, as a much more abundant clone is one base away. In the same sample, other DNA sequences code for this CDR3. The chain is built from TRBV7-9 and TRBJ2-3; D call uncertain. Looked up from germline, CDR1 is SEHNR and CDR2 is FQNEAQ (reference sequence). Trimming stripped 0 bases from V and 5 bases from J, with 0 bases between. The CDR3 sequence is 11 residues long. The CDR3 bases are TGTGCCAGCAGCTTAGCAGATACGCAGTATTTT. Translated, it gives CASSLADTQYF.

The V and J genes are TRBV28 and TRBJ1-1, with D perhaps TRBD1 (6 bases). This CDR3 comprises 16 residues. Germline CDR1 and CDR2: MDHEN and SYDVKM. The V and J ends lost 7 bases and 3 bases respectively, with 21 bases between them. The CDR3: CASTILVGGGDTEAFF. DNA for the CDR3: TGTGCCAGCACCATACTCGTGGGGGGCGGGGACACTGAAGCTTTCTTT.

Comment on this clone: The sample holds other DNA sequences that translate to the same CDR3. This chain joins TRBV5-1 and TRBJ1-2, with 10 bases identical to TRBD1. The V gene's germline CDR1 is SGHRS and CDR2 YFSETQ. The V gene end was trimmed by 4 bases and the J gene end by 3 bases; junction bases not matched to a gene: 6. The CDR3 sequence is 15 residues long. CDR3 sequence: CASSLGQGRDYGYTF. The CDR3 coding sequence is TGCGCCAGCAGCCTGGGACAGGGGAGGGACTATGGCTACACCTTC. Based on the CDR3 plus reference TRBV5-1 and TRBJ1-2, the full variable domain is KAGVTQTPRYLIKTRGQQVTLSCSPISGHRSVSWYQQTPGQGLQFLFEYFSETQRNKGNFPGRFSGRQFSNSRSEMNVSTLELGDSALYLCASSLGQGRDYGYTFGSGTRLTVV.

This chain joins TRBV2 and TRBJ2-2; D is unclear. CDR3 length equals 15 residues. In germline, CDR1 is SNHLY, CDR2 FYNNEI. Trimming left V 5 bases short and J 4 bases short, with 14 bases between. The CDR3 DNA follows: TGTGCCAGCAGTTTATGGGGTCTCGGCACCGGGGAGCTGTTTTTT. Its protein is CASSLWGLGTGELFF.

There are a few counts of this clone. The chain recombines TRBV6-6 with TRBJ1-2, with D unresolved. Germline V gene lookup returns CDR1 MNHNY and CDR2 SVGAGI (reference sequence). V lost 7 bases to trimming and J lost 7 bases, with 10 bases between them. CDR3 length equals 11 residues. The CDR3 region is CASTARGGYTF. The CDR3 nucleotides are TGTGCCAGCACCGCACGGGGTGGCTACACCTTC.

The chain is built from TRBV12-1 and TRBJ2-1; TRBD1 reflects the table's D call only, with no check against the DNA. TRBV12-1 is an annotated pseudogene. This CDR3 contains 17 residues. CDR3: CANAGTDLLRSYNEQFF. The CDR3 nucleotides read TGTGCCAACGCCGGGACAGACCTGTTAAGATCCTACAATGAGCAGTTCTTC.

CDR3 bases: TGTGCCAGCAGTGTTAGGGCAGAATACACCGGGGAGCTGTTTTTT. Amino acid sequence: CASSVRAEYTGELFF. This chain uses TRBV6-1 with TRBJ2-2; unclear D gene. CDR1 and CDR2 from the germline V gene are MNHNS and SASEGT. The CDR3 has 15 residues. Trimming cost V 4 bases and J 3 bases, with 12 bases left between them.

The chain has TRBV10-3 and TRBJ1-2; 11 bases align to TRBD1. CDR3 length: 14 residues. CDR1 ENHRY and CDR2 SYGVKD come from the germline V gene. Trimming cost V 6 bases and J 4 bases; bases outside gene matches: 4. The CDR3 loop is CAISAGTGGYGYTF. DNA for the CDR3: TGTGCCATCAGCGCCGGGACAGGGGGCTATGGCTACACCTTC.

This chain joins TRBV20-1 and TRBJ1-2; D is ambiguous. V lost 7 bases, J lost 6 bases, and 12 bases lay in between. The length of the CDR3 is 11 residues. From germline, CDR1 is DFQATT and CDR2 SNEGSKA (reference sequence). CDR3 bases: TGCAGTGGATTGATGCGAAATGGCTACACCTTC. Amino acids: CSGLMRNGYTF.

This clone was detected once. V and J are TRBV2 and TRBJ2-3; tentatively, D is TRBD2 (6 bases). The CDR3 totals 18 residues. Germline loops: CDR1 SNHLY, CDR2 FYNNEI. V lost 5 bases and J 2 bases, leaving 23 bases between the germline ends. CDR3 sequence (DNA): TGTGCCAGCAGTCCGCCCCAGGGATATGGGGGGAACACAGATACGCAGTATTTT. This encodes CASSPPQGYGGNTDTQYF.

This clone has just one count. V and J are TRBV7-6 and TRBJ1-2, with TRBD1 matching 8 bases. Per the germline V gene, CDR1 is SGHVS and CDR2 is FNYEAQ. The CDR3 loop spans 14 amino acids. Trimming took 5 bases from V and 8 from J; bases not matched to a gene: 10. The CDR3 coding sequence is TGTGCCAGCAGCCTGGACAGGGAAGCAGGCGGCTACACCTTC. As protein: CASSLDREAGGYTF.

This chain uses TRBV15 with TRBJ1-3, with 7 bases identical to TRBD1. CDR1 LNHNV and CDR2 YYDKDF come from the germline V gene (reference sequence). Trimming at V came to 5 bases and at J to 3 bases, leaving 16 bases not matched to a gene. This CDR3 has 18 residues. This CDR3 is CATSDWILGQRYGNTIYF. CDR3 nucleotide sequence: TGTGCCACCAGCGACTGGATACTGGGACAGCGGTATGGAAACACCATATATTTT.

This chain connects TRBV2 to TRBJ1-3, with D perhaps TRBD1 (5 bases). Trimming took 6 bases from V and 0 from J, leaving 12 bases between them. This CDR3 is built from 15 residues. Looked up from germline, CDR1 is SNHLY and CDR2 is FYNNEI. CDR3 amino acids: CASRGGRISGNTIYF. Written as DNA, the CDR3 is TGTGCCAGCAGGGGGGGACGGATCTCTGGAAACACCATATATTTT.

The chain uses TRBV4-1 and TRBJ1-2; D not certain. CDR1 MGHRA and CDR2 YSYEKL come from the germline V gene. The V gene lost 1 base and the J gene lost 5 bases, with 20 bases spanning the gap. This CDR3 is built from 17 residues. The CDR3 protein is CASSQGSNHPRGYGYTF. Written as DNA, the CDR3 is TGCGCCAGCAGCCAAGGGTCTAACCACCCCCGCGGGTATGGCTACACCTTC.

The J gene is TRBJ1-1, the V gene TRBV14; possibly TRBD1 for D (6 bases). V was pared by 4 bases and J by 4 bases, with 13 bases between. This CDR3 is built from 14 residues. CDR1 and CDR2 (germline): SGHDN, FVKESK. The DNA of the CDR3 is TGTGCCAGCAGCCTACAGGGTAGGATCACTGAAGCTTTCTTT. Translated: CASSLQGRITEAFF. Full variable domain (rest looked up from reference TRBV14 and TRBJ1-1): EAGVTQFPSHSVIEKGQTVTLRCDPISGHDNLYWYRRVMGKEIKFLLHFVKESKQDESGMPNNRFLAERTGGTYSTLKVQPAELEDSGVYFCASSLQGRITEAFFGQGTRLTVV.

The chain combines TRBV28 with TRBJ2-3, with D perhaps TRBD1 (5 bases). Per germline, CDR1 MDHEN and CDR2 SYDVKM. The CDR3 sequence is 11 residues long. The ends were cut back, 6 bases at V and 8 bases at J, with 9 bases in the middle. CDR3 region: CASRLGVTQYF. The DNA of the CDR3 is TGTGCCAGCAGGTTAGGGGTTACGCAGTATTTT.

J is TRBJ2-7 and V is TRBV30, with unresolved D. Germline V gene data show CDR1 as GTSNPN and CDR2 as SVGIG (reference sequence). The CDR3 totals 14 residues. Trimming stripped 1 base from V and 3 bases from J, with 13 bases between. The CDR3 reads CAWSEGGPNYEQYF. DNA of the CDR3: TGTGCCTGGAGTGAGGGTGGCCCTAACTACGAGCAGTACTTC.

This clone has just one count. This sequence joins TRBV11-2 and TRBJ2-2, with D possibly TRBD1 on 6 matching bases. Germline V gives CDR1 SGHAT, CDR2 FQNNGV. The V end was cut by 1 base, the J end by 3 bases, with 12 bases between. The CDR3 is made up of 16 amino acids. CDR3 nucleotide sequence: TGTGCCAGCAGCTTAGTTCAGGGGCATGACACCGGGGAGCTGTTTTTT. Translating it yields CASSLVQGHDTGELFF.

The chain joins TRBV19 to TRBJ1-3; no clear D gene. The CDR3 covers 15 residues. Looked up from germline, CDR1 is LNHDA and CDR2 is SQIVND (reference sequence). V was trimmed by 7 bases and J by 3 bases, leaving 16 bases between them. As DNA, the CDR3 is TGTGCCAGTACCCTAAGTGGGCCTCATGGAAACACCATATATTTT. It codes for CASTLSGPHGNTIYF.

Details on this clone: The sample contains more than one DNA sequence encoding this CDR3. The chain is built from TRBV18 and TRBJ2-1, with D perhaps matching TRBD1 (7 bases). Per the germline V gene, CDR1 is KGHSH and CDR2 is LQKENI. Trimming pared 3 bases from V and 0 bases from J, leaving 9 bases between. The CDR3 totals 15 residues. The CDR3 DNA reads as TGTGCCAGCTCACCGCAGGGGGGCTCCTACAATGAGCAGTTCTTC. The encoded protein is CASSPQGGSYNEQFF.

The rearrangement uses TRBV4-1 and TRBJ2-7, with TRBD2 identical over 10 bases. The V gene end was trimmed by 3 bases and the J gene end by 1 base; junction bases not matched to a gene: 9. There are 17 residues in the CDR3. Germline CDR1 reads MGHRA; CDR2 reads YSYEKL. CDR3 nucleotide sequence: TGCGCCAGCAGCCAGCCCCGCAGCGGGAGGGCGTCCTACGAGCAGTACTTC. Translating it yields CASSQPRSGRASYEQYF.

V gene TRBV7-8 combines with J gene TRBJ1-1, with D possibly being TRBD1 (5 bases). Trimming took 5 bases from V and 3 from J, leaving 19 bases between them. Germline CDR1 SGHVS, CDR2 FQNEAQ. This CDR3 region has 16 residues. The CDR3 DNA reads TGTGCCAGCAGCAGACAGTGGGACCTTCGGGACACTGAAGCTTTCTTT. It codes for CASSRQWDLRDTEAFF. The entire variable domain, with the rest obtained from reference TRBV7-8 and TRBJ1-1, is as follows: GAGVSQSPRYKVAKRGQDVALRCDPISGHVSLFWYQQALGQGPEFLTYFQNEAQLDKSGLPSDRFFAERPEGSVSTLKIQRTQQEDSAVYLCASSRQWDLRDTEAFFGQGTRLTVV.